This entry describes one T cell receptor beta chain. The antigen remains unidentified. This sample was included in a study of T cell responses to AZD1222 COVID-19 vaccine. Measured with immunoSEQ multiplex PCR; TCRdb has only the in-frame clones, and not every one. The sample has about 160,000 clones, roughly 90% seen once. Findings and caveats of the study: Baseline testing showed seropositivity in only six AZD1222 recipients. Donors, mostly white British, included more females; clonal diversity was possibly underestimated.

V lost 4 bases and J lost 11; bases outside the gene matches: 12. Per germline, CDR1 SGHTA and CDR2 FQGNSA. The CDR3 covers 15 residues. This specimen consisted of peripheral blood, obtained on day 0 of AZD1222 vaccination. The sequence came from an adult in good health. The rearrangement uses TRBV7-2 and TRBJ1-5, with 9 nucleotides matching TRBD1. Here the CDR3 DNA reads TGTGCCAGCAGCTCACCGGGACAGGGTGTAATGGCCCAGCATTTT. Translated: CASSSPGQGVMAQHF.